Below are 16 T cell receptor beta chains sequenced from a single sample in a study of response to subunit inactivated influenza vaccine. TCRdb passed the RT-PCR reads through MiXCR, listing each CDR3 protein once. The data show more than 700,000 distinct CDR3 sequences, approximately 22% seen once. Source: PBMCs from blood, taken roughly 5 days after vaccination. Every receptor here comes from a man aged 50 to 59 who received an inactivated influenza vaccine.

CDR3 region: CSARLGGASSPLHF. The DNA of the CDR3 is TGCAGTGCTAGATTAGGGGGGGCTTCTTCACCCCTCCACTTT. The rearrangement joins TRBV20-1 to TRBJ1-6, with D possibly TRBD1 on 6 matching bases. V was trimmed by 2 bases and J by 9 bases, leaving 14 bases between them. The V gene's germline CDR1 is DFQATT and CDR2 SNEGSKA (reference sequence). The CDR3 is 14 amino acids.

The V call is TRBV5-1, the J call TRBJ2-7, with TRBD2 matching 10 bases. This CDR3 contains 17 residues. V shed 0 bases and J 0 bases; nucleotides not matched to a gene: 6. The germline gives CDR1 SGHRS, CDR2 YFSETQ. CDR3 in amino acids: CASSLGLAGANSYEQYF. DNA of the CDR3: TGCGCCAGCAGCTTGGGACTAGCGGGTGCAAACTCCTACGAGCAGTACTTC.

This clonotype turned up a few times. This rearrangement joins TRBV10-2 to TRBJ1-5; D is possibly TRBD1 (6 bases). Germline values: CDR1 WSHSY, CDR2 SAAADI. Deletions cut 8 bases from V and 5 bases from J, with 13 bases between. This CDR3 has 13 residues. CDR3 in amino acids: CASGSRGDQPQHF. Written as DNA, the CDR3 is TGCGCCAGCGGGAGCAGGGGAGATCAGCCCCAGCATTTT.

The chain uses TRBV4-1 and TRBJ2-7; 7 bases line up with TRBD2. Trimming cost V 2 bases and J 2 bases; bases outside gene matches: 6. The CDR3 spans 15 residues. The germline V gene has CDR1 MGHRA and CDR2 YSYEKL. The CDR3 DNA is TGCGCCAGCAGCCAAACGGGAGGCAGCACCTACGAGCAGTACTTC. Translated: CASSQTGGSTYEQYF.

This chain links TRBV6-2 or TRBV6-3 with TRBJ2-5; tentative D call: TRBD2 (5 bases). The germline gives CDR1 MNHEY, CDR2 SVGEGT. The CDR3 has 15 residues. V was trimmed by 2 bases and J by 5 bases, leaving 15 bases between them. In DNA, the CDR3 is TGTGCCAGCAGTTACGACTACGTTTCCAGGGAGACCCAGTACTTC. This encodes CASSYDYVSRETQYF.

This sequence joins TRBV3-1 and TRBJ2-5; TRBD2 matches 7 bases. The V segment lost 4 bases and the J segment 9 bases; nucleotides outside the gene matches: 2. Germline values: CDR1 LGHDT, CDR2 YNNKEL (reference sequence). CDR3 length equals 11 residues. In nucleotides, the CDR3 is TGTGCCAGCAGCCTTCGGGAGGCCCAGTACTTC. Encoded protein: CASSLREAQYF.

V is TRBV18 and J is TRBJ2-7; D not resolved. The CDR3 is 14 residues long. Germline lookup yields CDR1 KGHSH and CDR2 LQKENI. Between the trimmed V and J ends, which lost 0 bases and 1 base, there was a span of 7 bases. CDR3 DNA sequence: TGTGCCAGCTCACCACCTGTGGGTTCCTACGAGCAGTACTTC. Amino acid sequence: CASSPPVGSYEQYF.

This clonotype was seen more than once but under ten times. The chain has TRBV12-3 or TRBV12-4 and TRBJ2-3, with D uncertain. CDR3 size: 14 residues. Trimming removed 4 bases from V and 2 bases from J, with 10 bases in between. The CDR3 DNA is TGTGCCAGCAGTTCCCGTGTCGCCACAGATACGCAGTATTTT. Translation gives CASSSRVATDTQYF.

The chain couples TRBV28 to TRBJ2-4; D might be TRBD1 or TRBD2, each matching 5 bases. Trimming shortened V by 2 bases and J by 1 base, and 12 bases separated the two germline ends. The CDR3 is 16 amino acids. Germline V gene sequence: CDR1 MDHEN, CDR2 SYDVKM. The CDR3 nucleotides read TGTGCCAGCAGTTTAGAGGGGTCGAGGGCCAAAAACATTCAGTACTTC. It yields the protein CASSLEGSRAKNIQYF.

This clonotype has at least ten counts. V gene TRBV15 combines with J gene TRBJ2-3; 13 nucleotides match TRBD2. The germline gives CDR1 LNHNV, CDR2 YYDKDF (reference sequence). The length of the CDR3 is 17 residues. After removal of 2 bases from V and 5 bases from J, the junction contained 7 bases not matched to a gene. DNA of the CDR3: TGTGCCACCAGCAGACCACGGACTAGCGGGAGCTTAGATACGCAGTATTTT. Translated, it gives CATSRPRTSGSLDTQYF.

This clonotype came up many times. V is TRBV12-3 or TRBV12-4 and J is TRBJ1-2; D gene uncertain. The CDR3 has 12 amino acids. V lost 3 bases, J lost 4 bases, and 6 bases lay in between. This chain's CDR3 is CASSFRIYGYTF. The CDR3 nucleotides read TGTGCCAGCAGTTTTCGAATCTATGGCTACACCTTC.

This clonotype was detected only a few times. This chain links TRBV7-9 with TRBJ2-7, with D tentatively TRBD2 (6 bases). Deletions cut 6 bases from V and 2 bases from J, with 20 bases between. The CDR3 contains 16 residues. In germline, CDR1 is SEHNR, CDR2 FQNEAQ (reference sequence). This CDR3 is CASSISPGLTTYEQYF. The CDR3 nucleotides are TGTGCCAGCAGTATATCCCCGGGACTCACTACCTACGAGCAGTACTTC.

A few counts support this clonotype. The CDR3 protein is CAGGSGKNIQYF. CDR3 sequence (DNA): TGTGCCGGGGGGTCCGGCAAAAACATTCAGTACTTC. V gene TRBV6-1 combines with J gene TRBJ2-4; D perhaps matches TRBD2 (6 bases). The CDR3 extends over 12 amino acids. CDR1 is MNHNS, CDR2 SASEGT, per germline. Trimming pared 11 bases from V and 3 bases from J, leaving 11 bases between.

The chain links TRBV7-9 to TRBJ1-4; D is undetermined. CDR1 and CDR2 from the germline V gene are SEHNR and FQNEAQ (reference sequence). V was cut by 5 bases and J by 7 bases, with 17 bases left in between. The CDR3 sequence is 15 residues long. The CDR3: CASSDDHQWSEKLFF. The CDR3 DNA follows: TGTGCCAGCAGCGACGACCATCAATGGAGTGAAAAACTGTTTTTT. The entire variable domain, with the rest obtained from reference TRBV7-9 and TRBJ1-4, is as follows: DTGVSQNPRHKITKRGQNVTFRCDPISEHNRLYWYRQTLGQGPEFLTYFQNEAQLEKSRLLSDRFSAERPKGSFSTLEIQRTEQGDSAMYLCASSDDHQWSEKLFFGSGTQLSVL.

This clonotype was observed a few times. The rearrangement links TRBV29-1 to TRBJ2-1; TRBD2 aligns across 8 bases. CDR1 and CDR2 (germline): SQVTM, ANQGSEA. V was clipped by 5 bases and J by 2 bases; unmatched bases: 5. This CDR3 region has 14 residues. For the CDR3, the DNA is TGCAGCGTTAGCGGGAGTAGGGCCTACAATGAGCAGTTCTTC. Its protein product is CSVSGSRAYNEQFF.

The sample holds many counts of this clonotype. The V call is TRBV12-3 or TRBV12-4, the J call TRBJ2-2; 9 bases align to TRBD2. Trimming took 5 bases from V and 3 from J; bases not matched to a gene: 4. The CDR3 has 15 amino acids. CDR3 residues: CASSVIAGDTGELFF. In DNA form, the CDR3 reads TGTGCCAGCAGTGTCATAGCGGGAGACACCGGGGAGCTGTTTTTT.